One and the same sample provided the 3 T cell receptor beta chains below, sequenced in a study of vaccination and CD4 T cells after COVID-19 (dated by TCRdb to between 2021 and 2024). No cognate antigen is known for these TCRs. The sample's treatment or condition label, in plain terms: approximately nine-day PBMC culture with coronavirus spike peptide pools or control peptides (ViraFEST assay). Libraries were prepared through PCR. Instrument on record: Illumina iSeq 100. DNA from cultured CD4+ T cells was subjected to TCR sequencing with the Oncomine TCR Beta short-read assay at the Johns Hopkins FTIC core. The public reads were reprocessed in TCRdb via fastp at Q25 and MiXCR, keeping in-frame beta chains. Each entry merges the rows of one CDR3 protein and shows their most common DNA and genes. This sample is represented by approximately 6,300 distinct CDR3 sequences; approximately 33% of them were singletons. The ten largest clones take up roughly 10% of the sample.

Specimen: CD4+ T cells from blood, cultured in vitro, collected after SARS-CoV-2 vaccination. The receptors were gathered from a human donor who had recovered from COVID-19.

This clonotype has just a few counts. V and J are TRBV7-2 and TRBJ2-7, with 9 bases that match TRBD2. The J segment lost 3 bases and the V segment lost 4 bases, leaving 16 bases of the junction unmatched. CDR1 and CDR2 (germline): SGHTA, FQGNSA. The CDR3 contains 18 residues. CDR3 amino acids: CASSYLAGPGTLGYEQYF. The CDR3, as DNA: TGTGCCAGCAGCTACCTAGCGGGACCAGGCACGCTAGGCTACGAGCAGTACTTC.

This clonotype turned up a few times. This chain joins TRBV7-9 and TRBJ1-2; 8 positions match TRBD1. Germline V gene sequence: CDR1 SEHNR, CDR2 FQNEAQ (reference sequence). J lost 8 bases, V lost 2 bases, and 10 bases had no gene match. The CDR3 covers 15 residues. CDR3 sequence: CASSLTSRGLGGYTF. CDR3 DNA: TGTGCCAGCAGCTTAACCTCCAGGGGGCTGGGCGGCTACACCTTC.

This clonotype was seen only a few times. Written as DNA, the CDR3 is TGTGCCAGCATCCCTGGTGGTAGCGGGGGAAATGAGCAGTTCTTC. Its protein is CASIPGGSGGNEQFF. The chain combines TRBV28 with TRBJ2-1; 9 bases are shared with TRBD2. This CDR3 spans 15 amino acids. The germline V gene encodes CDR1 MDHEN and CDR2 SYDVKM. V lost 7 bases and J lost 7; bases outside the gene matches: 11.